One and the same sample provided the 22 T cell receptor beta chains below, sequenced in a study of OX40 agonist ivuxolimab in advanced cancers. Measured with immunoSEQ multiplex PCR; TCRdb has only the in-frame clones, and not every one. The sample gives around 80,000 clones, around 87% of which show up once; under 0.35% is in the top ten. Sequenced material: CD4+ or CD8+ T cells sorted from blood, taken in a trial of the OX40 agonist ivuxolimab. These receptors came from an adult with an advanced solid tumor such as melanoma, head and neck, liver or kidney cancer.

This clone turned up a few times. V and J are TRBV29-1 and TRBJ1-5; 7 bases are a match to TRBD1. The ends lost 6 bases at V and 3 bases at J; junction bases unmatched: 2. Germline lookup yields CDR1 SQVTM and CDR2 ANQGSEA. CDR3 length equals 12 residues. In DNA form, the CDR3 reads TGCAGCGTAGGACAGGCCAATCAGCCCCAGCATTTT. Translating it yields CSVGQANQPQHF.

DNA for the CDR3: TGTGCCAGCAGAGGCCACAGGGGGCAAAATTACAATGAGCAGTTCTTC. It encodes CASRGHRGQNYNEQFF. The chain carries TRBV11-2 and TRBJ2-1; 9 bases are a match to TRBD1. This CDR3 has 16 amino acids. Germline loops: CDR1 SGHAT, CDR2 FQNNGV. The V and J ends lost 6 bases and 4 bases, in that order; junction bases with no gene match: 10.

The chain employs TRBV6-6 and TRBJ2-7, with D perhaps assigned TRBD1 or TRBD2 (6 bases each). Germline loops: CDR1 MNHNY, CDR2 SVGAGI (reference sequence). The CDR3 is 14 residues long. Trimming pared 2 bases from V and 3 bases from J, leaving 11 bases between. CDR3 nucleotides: TGTGCCAGCAGTTACCAACAGGGAGGCTACGAGCAGTACGTC. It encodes CASSYQQGGYEQYV.

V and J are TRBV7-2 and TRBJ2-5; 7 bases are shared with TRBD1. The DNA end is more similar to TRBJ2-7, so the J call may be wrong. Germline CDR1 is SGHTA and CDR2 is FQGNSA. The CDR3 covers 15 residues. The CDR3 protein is CASSSRTGRTYEQYF. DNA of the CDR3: TGTGCCAGCAGCAGCCGGACAGGCCGCACCTACGAGCAGTACTTC.

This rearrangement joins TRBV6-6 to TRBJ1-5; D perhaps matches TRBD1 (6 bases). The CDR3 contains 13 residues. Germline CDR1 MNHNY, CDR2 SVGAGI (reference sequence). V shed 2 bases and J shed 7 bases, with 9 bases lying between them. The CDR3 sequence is CASSYGGGQPQHF. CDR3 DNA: TGTGCCAGCAGTTACGGGGGCGGCCAGCCCCAGCATTTT.

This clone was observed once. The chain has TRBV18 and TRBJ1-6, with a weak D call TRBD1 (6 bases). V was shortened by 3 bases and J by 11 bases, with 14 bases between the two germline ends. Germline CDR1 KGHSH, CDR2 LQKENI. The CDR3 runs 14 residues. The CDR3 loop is CASSPQGLETPLHF. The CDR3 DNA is TGTGCCAGCTCACCCCAGGGGCTAGAAACACCCCTCCACTTT.

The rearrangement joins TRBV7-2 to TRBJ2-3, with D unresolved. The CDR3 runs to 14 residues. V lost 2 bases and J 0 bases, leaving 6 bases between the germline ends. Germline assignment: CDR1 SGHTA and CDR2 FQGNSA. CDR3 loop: CASSLTPSTDTQYF. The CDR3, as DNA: TGTGCCAGCAGCTTAACCCCTAGCACAGATACGCAGTATTTT.

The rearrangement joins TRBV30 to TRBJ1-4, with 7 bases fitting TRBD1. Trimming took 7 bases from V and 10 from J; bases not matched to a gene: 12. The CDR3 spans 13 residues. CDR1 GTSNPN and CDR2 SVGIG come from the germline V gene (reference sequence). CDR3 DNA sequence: TGTGCCTCTCAGGGAGGGGGCCCCCGAAAACTGTTTTTT. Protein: CASQGGGPRKLFF.

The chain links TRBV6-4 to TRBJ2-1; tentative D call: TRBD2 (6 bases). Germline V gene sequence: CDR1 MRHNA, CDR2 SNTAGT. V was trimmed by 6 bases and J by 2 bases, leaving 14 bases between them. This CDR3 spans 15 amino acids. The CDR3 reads CASSDGRGPYNEQFF. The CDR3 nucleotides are TGTGCCAGCAGCGACGGGAGAGGACCCTACAATGAGCAGTTCTTC.

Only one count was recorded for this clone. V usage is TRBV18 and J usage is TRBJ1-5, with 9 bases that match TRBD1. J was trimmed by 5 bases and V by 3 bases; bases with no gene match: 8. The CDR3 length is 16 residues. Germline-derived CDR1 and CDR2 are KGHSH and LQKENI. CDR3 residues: CASSPFGTGSDQPQHF. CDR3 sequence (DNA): TGTGCCAGCTCACCCTTCGGGACAGGGTCGGATCAGCCCCAGCATTTT. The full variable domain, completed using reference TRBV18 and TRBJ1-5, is NAGVMQNPRHLVRRRGQEARLRCSPMKGHSHVYWYRQLPEEGLKFMVYLQKENIIDESGMPKERFSAEFPKEGPSILRIQQVVRGDSAAYFCASSPFGTGSDQPQHFGDGTRLSIL.

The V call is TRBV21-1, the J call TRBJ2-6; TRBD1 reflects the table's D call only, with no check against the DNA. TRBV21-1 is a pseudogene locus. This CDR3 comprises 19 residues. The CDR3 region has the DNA TGTGCCCGAAATGGGGGACAGGGGGCCGGCCTCTCTGGGGCCAACGTCCTGACTTTC. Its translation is CARNGGQGAGLSGANVLTF.

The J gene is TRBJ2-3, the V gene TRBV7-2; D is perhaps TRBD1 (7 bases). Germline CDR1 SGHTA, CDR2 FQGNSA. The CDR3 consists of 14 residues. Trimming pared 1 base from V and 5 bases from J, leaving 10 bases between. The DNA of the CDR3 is TGTGCCAGCAGCTTAGACAGGGGAGGAGATACGCAGTATTTT. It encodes CASSLDRGGDTQYF.

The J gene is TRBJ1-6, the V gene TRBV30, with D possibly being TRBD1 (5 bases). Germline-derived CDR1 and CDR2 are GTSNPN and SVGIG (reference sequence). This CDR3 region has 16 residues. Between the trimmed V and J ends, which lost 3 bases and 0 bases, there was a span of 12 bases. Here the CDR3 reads CAWSVGGGSYNSPLHF. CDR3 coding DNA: TGTGCCTGGAGCGTCGGGGGTGGCTCCTATAATTCACCCCTCCACTTT.

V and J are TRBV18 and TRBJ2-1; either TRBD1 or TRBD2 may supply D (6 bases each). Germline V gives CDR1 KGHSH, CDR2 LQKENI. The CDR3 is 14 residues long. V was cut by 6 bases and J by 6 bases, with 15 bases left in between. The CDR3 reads CASSDLGGGNEQFF. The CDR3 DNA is TGTGCCAGCTCCGACCTTGGAGGGGGCAATGAGCAGTTCTTC.

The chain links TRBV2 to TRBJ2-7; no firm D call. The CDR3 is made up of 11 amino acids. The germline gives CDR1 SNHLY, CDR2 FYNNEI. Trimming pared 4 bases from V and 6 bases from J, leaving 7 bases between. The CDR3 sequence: CASSVRSEQYV. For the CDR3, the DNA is TGTGCCAGCAGTGTTCGGTCCGAGCAGTACGTC.

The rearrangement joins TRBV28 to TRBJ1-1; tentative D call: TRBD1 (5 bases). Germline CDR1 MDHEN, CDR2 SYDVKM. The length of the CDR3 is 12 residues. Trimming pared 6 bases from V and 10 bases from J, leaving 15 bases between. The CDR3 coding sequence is TGTGCCAGCAGCCACATCCGACAGACAGCTTTCTTT. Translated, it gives CASSHIRQTAFF.

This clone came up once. CDR3 sequence: CASSVAAQGQQETQYF. As DNA, the CDR3 is TGTGCCAGCAGCGTAGCTGCCCAGGGGCAACAAGAGACCCAGTACTTC. V gene TRBV9 combines with J gene TRBJ2-5; weak D call: TRBD1 (6 bases). V lost 0 bases to trimming and J lost 2 bases, with 14 bases between them. Germline V gene data show CDR1 as SGDLS and CDR2 as YYNGEE. The CDR3 runs to 16 residues.

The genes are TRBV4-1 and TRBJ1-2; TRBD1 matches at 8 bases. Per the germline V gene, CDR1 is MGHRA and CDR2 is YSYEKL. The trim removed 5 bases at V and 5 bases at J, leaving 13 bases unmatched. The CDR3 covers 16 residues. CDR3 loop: CASSSPGQVREYGYTF. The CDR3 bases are TGCGCCAGCAGCTCCCCGGGACAGGTTAGAGAATATGGCTACACCTTC.

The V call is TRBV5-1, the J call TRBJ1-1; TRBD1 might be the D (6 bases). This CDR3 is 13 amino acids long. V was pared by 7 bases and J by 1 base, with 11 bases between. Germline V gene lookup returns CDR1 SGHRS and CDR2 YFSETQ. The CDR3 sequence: CASGQGQNTEAFF. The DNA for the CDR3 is TGCGCCAGCGGTCAGGGACAGAACACTGAAGCTTTCTTT.

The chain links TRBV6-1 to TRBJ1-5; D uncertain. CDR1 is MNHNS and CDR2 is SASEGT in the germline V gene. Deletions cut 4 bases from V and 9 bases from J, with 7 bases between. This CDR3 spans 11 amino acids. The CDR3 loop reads CASSGEGPQHF. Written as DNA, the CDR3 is TGTGCCAGCAGTGGCGAAGGGCCCCAGCATTTT.

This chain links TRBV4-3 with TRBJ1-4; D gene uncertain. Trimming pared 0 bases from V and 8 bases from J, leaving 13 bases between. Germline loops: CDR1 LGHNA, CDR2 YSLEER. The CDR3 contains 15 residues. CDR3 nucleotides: TGCGCCAGCAGCCAAGATCGACTAGTAGGCGAAAAACTGTTTTTT. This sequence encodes CASSQDRLVGEKLFF.

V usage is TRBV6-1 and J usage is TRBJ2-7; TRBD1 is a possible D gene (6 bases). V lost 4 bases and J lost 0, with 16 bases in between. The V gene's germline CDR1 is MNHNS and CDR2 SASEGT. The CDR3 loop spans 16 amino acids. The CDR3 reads CASSGGPDRSSYEQYV. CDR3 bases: TGTGCCAGCAGTGGCGGGCCGGACAGAAGCTCCTACGAGCAGTACGTC.